This TCR beta chain emerged from a study of vaccination and CD4 T cells after COVID-19. Whole-study context: Across the group, participants received two doses of either BNT162b2 or mRNA-1273 vaccine. Ranging from 14 to 241, the interval between dose two and post-vaccine sampling had a median of about 76 days. Study results and caveats: Early post-infection timepoints were missing, and relatively few convalescent patients were studied.

Remarks on this clonotype: Its antigen is still unknown.

Treatment specified: roughly ten-day PBMC culture with coronavirus spike peptide pools or control peptides (ViraFEST assay). CD4+ T cells of the unexposed donor were collected before the COVID-19 pandemic (2011-2018). Per well, a few million PBMCs were cultured in the presence of approximately 10 IU/ml IL-2 and 9 to 10 ug/ml peptide pools. This CDR3 region has 16 residues. The V and J ends lost 7 bases and 7 bases, in that order; junction bases with no gene match: 17. CDR1 and CDR2 from the germline V gene are DFQATT and SNEGSKA (reference sequence). Once obtained from cultured CD4+ T cells, the DNA was sequenced using the Oncomine TCR Beta short-read assay. Genomic DNA extraction was carried out from cultured CD4+ T cells. A single record per CDR3 protein comes from TCRdb applying MiXCR to the PCR reads. This table holds approximately 9,500 distinct CDR3 sequences, around 32% found once.

The sample taken for sequencing was CD4+ T cells from blood, cultured in vitro. This rearrangement joins TRBV20-1 to TRBJ2-1; 9 bases fit TRBD2. The source is a human donor in good health. The CDR3 sequence: CSGLELRGRAWNEQFF. CDR3 coding DNA: TGCAGTGGCCTAGAGCTACGCGGGAGGGCCTGGAATGAGCAGTTCTTC.